The 5 T cell receptor beta chains reported below all come from one sample, sequenced in a study of naive and memory T cell subsets. Whole-study results and caveats: Especially in CD8 cells, naive repertoires contained a few larger clonotypes, possibly CD45RA-re-expressing memory cells.

The beta constant-region primer was an equimolar mix of two oligonucleotides covering TRBC1 and TRBC2. The ligated cDNA underwent four PCR rounds using SP2 and nested alpha and beta constant-region primers. TCRdb reprocessed the UMI-ligation and nested PCR reads via MiXCR and lists one record per CDR3 protein. Of around 93,000 distinct CDR3 sequences in the sample, about 11% were seen once. The antigens these receptors bind are not known. The sample consisted of naive CD4+ T cells from blood. The receptors were sampled from a human donor in good health.

For the CDR3, the DNA is TGTGCCAGCAGGTACAGGGGAAGCAATCAGCCCCAGCATTTT. Translated: CASRYRGSNQPQHF. The rearrangement links TRBV2 to TRBJ1-5; 7 nucleotides match TRBD1. Germline V gene lookup returns CDR1 SNHLY and CDR2 FYNNEI. The CDR3 covers 14 residues. Trimming cost V 6 bases and J 1 base; bases outside gene matches: 3.

The chain has TRBV9 and TRBJ1-3; 7 bases align to TRBD1. CDR3 size: 15 residues. V lost 3 bases, J lost 2 bases, and 5 bases stayed unmatched. The V gene's germline CDR1 is SGDLS and CDR2 YYNGEE. This chain's CDR3 is CASSGQGVAGNTIYF. In DNA form, the CDR3 reads TGTGCCAGCAGCGGACAGGGCGTTGCTGGAAACACCATATATTTT.

This chain connects TRBV5-1 to TRBJ2-1; weak D call: TRBD2 (6 bases). Trimming removed 1 base from V and 0 bases from J, with 20 bases in between. The CDR3 spans 19 residues. The V gene's germline CDR1 is SGHRS and CDR2 YFSETQ. This CDR3 reads CASSLRFLRLADSYNEQFF. The CDR3 nucleotides read TGCGCCAGCAGCTTGCGTTTCCTCAGATTAGCGGACTCCTACAATGAGCAGTTCTTC.

Ten or more counts support this clonotype. The chain recombines TRBV4-3 with TRBJ2-7; TRBD2 aligns across 8 bases. CDR3 length: 16 amino acids. CDR1 and CDR2 (germline): LGHNA, YSLEER. The trim removed 0 bases at V and 4 bases at J, leaving 8 bases unmatched. In DNA form, the CDR3 reads TGCGCCAGCAGCCAAGATAAAGGGACTAGAGGTTACGAGCAGTACTTC. This gives the protein CASSQDKGTRGYEQYF.

The rearrangement uses TRBV28 and TRBJ2-3, with 7 bases identical to TRBD1. The V gene end was trimmed by 6 bases and the J gene end by 4 bases; junction bases not matched to a gene: 4. This CDR3 region has 13 residues. Per the germline V gene, CDR1 is MDHEN and CDR2 is SYDVKM. CDR3 region: CASSRDRADTQYF. For the CDR3, the DNA is TGTGCCAGCAGCCGCGACAGGGCAGATACGCAGTATTTT.